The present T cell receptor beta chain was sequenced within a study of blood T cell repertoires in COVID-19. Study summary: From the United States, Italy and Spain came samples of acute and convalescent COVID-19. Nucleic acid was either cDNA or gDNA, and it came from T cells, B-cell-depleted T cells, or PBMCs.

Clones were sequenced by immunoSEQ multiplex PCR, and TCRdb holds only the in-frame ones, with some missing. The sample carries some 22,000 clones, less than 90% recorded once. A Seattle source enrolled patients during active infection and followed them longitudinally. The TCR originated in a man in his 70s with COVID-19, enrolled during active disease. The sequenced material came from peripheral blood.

The CDR3, as DNA: TGTGCCACCAGTGATCGGACTAGCGGGAGCCGAAGCGGGGAGCTGTTTTTT. It encodes CATSDRTSGSRSGELFF. V usage is TRBV24-1 and J usage is TRBJ2-2; TRBD2 matches at 13 bases. Trimming cost V 3 bases and J 7 bases; bases outside gene matches: 7. Looked up from germline, CDR1 is KGHDR and CDR2 is SFDVKD. The CDR3 runs 17 residues.